This TCR beta chain was recovered during a study of OX40 agonist ivuxolimab in advanced cancers. About the study: Across the patients, intravenous ivuxolimab was delivered every 2 weeks at 0.01 to 10 mg/kg. Checkpoint inhibitors had been given previously to 35% to 50% of patients. Study-level findings and limits: Relative to CD4+ cells, CD8+ T cells on average had more expanded clones.

V was shortened by 6 bases and J by 3 bases, with 6 bases between the two germline ends. The CDR3 is 12 amino acids. Looked up from germline, CDR1 is WNHNN and CDR2 is SYGVQD (reference sequence). TCRdb keeps only in-frame clones here, not all; method: immunoSEQ multiplex PCR. The data hold about 51,000 clones, with roughly 86% observed a single time. In regard to this clone: No antigen is known for it.

The chain uses TRBV10-1 and TRBJ1-3, with D unresolved. The material sequenced was CD4+ or CD8+ T cells sorted from blood, taken in a trial of the OX40 agonist ivuxolimab. The receptor comes from an adult with an advanced solid tumor such as melanoma, head and neck, liver or kidney cancer. This CDR3 reads CASSLNGNTIYF. The CDR3 nucleotides are TGCGCCAGCAGCTTAAATGGAAACACCATATATTTT.